These 27 T cell receptor beta chains were sequenced from one sample in a study of siplizumab effects on memory and regulatory T cells. Produced via immunoSEQ multiplex PCR; TCRdb's table is partial and in-frame only. The table shows 100,000 or so clones, with about 94% occurring only once. Sequencing was done on a sample of non-Treg CD4+ T cells sorted from blood. The receptor set was obtained from a human donor in good health.

This rearrangement joins TRBV7-2 to TRBJ2-7; D may correspond to TRBD1 or TRBD2 (5 bases each). Germline lookup yields CDR1 SGHTA and CDR2 FQGNSA. The CDR3 covers 15 residues. The V and J ends lost 3 bases and 3 bases respectively, with 15 bases between them. CDR3 DNA sequence: TGTGCCAGCAGCTTGGGTGGGGGAATTGTCTACGAGCAGTACTTC. This gives the protein CASSLGGGIVYEQYF.

The rearrangement joins TRBV7-2 to TRBJ1-1; 7 bases match TRBD1. The germline V gene has CDR1 SGHTA and CDR2 FQGNSA. The J segment lost 7 bases and the V segment lost 4 bases, leaving 9 bases of the junction unmatched. CDR3 length: 14 residues. CDR3 DNA: TGTGCCAGCAGCTGGAGGGACAGTCAGGATGAAGCTTTCTTT. Translation: CASSWRDSQDEAFF. The variable domain in full, with the rest retrieved from reference TRBV7-2 and TRBJ1-1, is GAGVSQSPSNKVTEKGKDVELRCDPISGHTALYWYRQSLGQGLEFLIYFQGNSAPDKSGLPSDRFSAERTGGSVSTLTIQRTQQEDSAVYLCASSWRDSQDEAFFGQGTRLTVV.

The CDR3 bases are TGCGCCAGCAGCCCCTTCTCGGGGTTCTCCTACAATGAGCAGTTCTTC. Protein sequence: CASSPFSGFSYNEQFF. This rearrangement joins TRBV5-1 to TRBJ2-1, with TRBD2 as a possible D gene (5 bases). V lost 4 bases to trimming and J lost 0 bases, with 14 bases between them. This CDR3 has 16 residues. Germline V gives CDR1 SGHRS, CDR2 YFSETQ. The entire variable domain, with the rest obtained from reference TRBV5-1 and TRBJ2-1, is as follows: KAGVTQTPRYLIKTRGQQVTLSCSPISGHRSVSWYQQTPGQGLQFLFEYFSETQRNKGNFPGRFSGRQFSNSRSEMNVSTLELGDSALYLCASSPFSGFSYNEQFFGPGTRLTVL.

This clone was observed a few times. The CDR3 is CASKGGSPSYEQYF. The DNA for the CDR3 is TGTGCCAGCAAAGGAGGGTCCCCCTCCTACGAGCAGTACTTC. The chain combines TRBV2 with TRBJ2-7, with D maybe TRBD2 (6 bases). Germline V gene sequence: CDR1 SNHLY, CDR2 FYNNEI. The CDR3 totals 14 residues. Trimming stripped 7 bases from V and 0 bases from J, with 13 bases between. The full variable domain, in which reference TRBV2 and TRBJ2-7 provide the parts outside the CDR3, is EPEVTQTPSHQVTQMGQEVILRCVPISNHLYFYWYRQILGQKVEFLVSFYNNEISEKSEIFDDQFSVERPDGSNFTLKIRSTKLEDSAMYFCASKGGSPSYEQYFGPGTRLTVT.

This clone appeared once. The chain links TRBV7-3 to TRBJ1-2, with 7 bases that match TRBD1. CDR1 and CDR2 from the germline V gene are SGHTA and FQGTGA. The CDR3 loop spans 14 amino acids. The J segment lost 8 bases and the V segment lost 4 bases, leaving 10 bases of the junction unmatched. The CDR3 DNA reads as TGTGCCAGCAGCTCTATTATCAGGGGGAACGGCTACACCTTC. It translates to CASSSIIRGNGYTF.

The chain joins TRBV1 to TRBJ2-4; the D call TRBD2 from the table was never checked on the DNA. TRBV1 is labeled a pseudogene. This CDR3 is built from 18 residues. The CDR3: CTSSQARTSGLAKNIQYF. DNA for the CDR3: TGCACCAGCAGCCAAGCACGAACTAGCGGGCTAGCCAAAAACATTCAGTACTTC.

This chain joins TRBV30 and TRBJ2-3; 12 bases map to TRBD2. In germline, CDR1 is GTSNPN, CDR2 SVGIG (reference sequence). This CDR3 spans 15 amino acids. V dropped 5 bases and J dropped 3; count of bases not matched to a gene: 6. The CDR3 DNA follows: TGTGCCTGGTCCAGGACTAGCGGGAAGACAGATACGCAGTATTTT. It specifies CAWSRTSGKTDTQYF.

In regard to this clone: The same CDR3 is also encoded by other DNA sequences in this sample. The chain carries TRBV7-9 and TRBJ2-5, with D possibly being TRBD1 (6 bases). The CDR3 loop spans 14 amino acids. The V and J ends lost 5 bases and 1 base respectively, with 11 bases between them. Germline CDR1 and CDR2: SEHNR and FQNEAQ (reference sequence). The CDR3 sequence: CASSATTGQETQYF. The CDR3 region has the DNA TGTGCCAGCAGCGCCACGACAGGCCAAGAGACCCAGTACTTC.

The chain has TRBV29-1 and TRBJ2-5, with D perhaps TRBD1 (5 bases). Germline V gene data show CDR1 as SQVTM and CDR2 as ANQGSEA. The CDR3 is 12 residues long. Trimming left V 6 bases short and J 1 base short, with 9 bases between. The DNA of the CDR3 is TGCAGCGTGAGACAGAGCCAAGAGACCCAGTACTTC. Encoded protein: CSVRQSQETQYF.

A word on this clone: A junction end diverges from the germline sequence, so it may reflect a read error. The J gene is TRBJ2-1, the V gene TRBV7-3, with TRBD2 matching 11 bases. In germline, CDR1 is SGHTA, CDR2 FQGTGA. The CDR3 consists of 13 residues. DNA of the CDR3: TGTGCCAGCAGGACCGGGACTAGCGGACCCCTGGTCTTC. Its translation is CASRTGTSGPLVF.

The chain combines TRBV28 with TRBJ1-4, with no clear D. Germline CDR1 MDHEN, CDR2 SYDVKM. The ends were cut back, 3 bases at V and 8 bases at J, with 10 bases in the middle. CDR3 length: 13 residues. In DNA form, the CDR3 reads TGTGCCAGCAGTTTTTTAGCTCTCGAAAAACTGTTTTTT. Amino acids: CASSFLALEKLFF.

This rearrangement joins TRBV6-6 to TRBJ2-5; D may be TRBD1 or TRBD2 (6 bases each). CDR1 and CDR2 from the germline V gene are MNHNY and SVGAGI (reference sequence). The germline V and J ends were trimmed by 6 bases and 2 bases, with 19 bases remaining between them. The length of the CDR3 is 16 residues. In DNA, the CDR3 is TGTGCCAGCAGCAAGGGTTGGGGGGCCGGTCAAGAGACCCAGTACTTC. It specifies CASSKGWGAGQETQYF.

V is TRBV19 and J is TRBJ2-5; 13 positions agree with TRBD2. With V trimmed by 7 bases and J by 7 bases, 12 bases remained unmatched. Germline assignment: CDR1 LNHDA and CDR2 SQIVND (reference sequence). This CDR3 comprises 16 residues. The CDR3 region has the DNA TGTGCCAGTACCCGAAGCGGGACTAGCGGGATGGGGACCCAGTACTTC. The encoded protein is CASTRSGTSGMGTQYF.

V and J are TRBV6-1 and TRBJ2-7, with D tentatively TRBD1 (6 bases). Germline loops: CDR1 MNHNS, CDR2 SASEGT. Trimming left V 7 bases short and J 3 bases short, with 16 bases between. This CDR3 comprises 14 residues. CDR3 residues: CASTSGALDYEQYF. The CDR3 nucleotides read TGTGCCAGCACTTCAGGGGCCCTTGACTACGAGCAGTACTTC.

The J gene is TRBJ2-7, the V gene TRBV19; 9 bases match TRBD2. Trimming removed 4 bases from V and 6 bases from J; junction bases left unmatched: 13. The CDR3 has 16 amino acids. Germline values: CDR1 LNHDA, CDR2 SQIVND (reference sequence). CDR3 in amino acids: CASSKEIAGVAAEQYF. As DNA, the CDR3 is TGTGCCAGTAGTAAGGAGATAGCGGGAGTTGCGGCCGAGCAGTACTTC.

This clone has only a few counts. V is TRBV2 and J is TRBJ1-5; D not certain. CDR3 length: 14 residues. V lost 5 bases and J 0 bases, leaving 8 bases between the germline ends. The germline V gene has CDR1 SNHLY and CDR2 FYNNEI. CDR3 residues: CASSQGFSNQPQHF. CDR3 nucleotide sequence: TGTGCCAGCAGTCAAGGGTTTAGCAATCAGCCCCAGCATTTT.

This chain uses TRBV5-4 with TRBJ2-7; 7 bases map to TRBD2. The CDR3 is 15 amino acids. V trimming: 3 bases; J trimming: 7 bases; junction bases outside the gene matches: 13. Germline V gives CDR1 SGHNT, CDR2 YYREEE (reference sequence). CDR3 sequence (DNA): TGTGCCAGCAGCTCCGGCGGGGGTCCCGCGGGAGAGCAGTACTTC. Its protein is CASSSGGGPAGEQYF. The full variable domain, its missing parts supplied by reference TRBV5-4 and TRBJ2-7, is ETGVTQSPTHLIKTRGQQVTLRCSSQSGHNTVSWYQQALGQGPQFIFQYYREEENGRGNFPPRFSGLQFPNYSSELNVNALELDDSALYLCASSSGGGPAGEQYFGPGTRLTVT.

This chain joins TRBV2 and TRBJ1-5, with D maybe TRBD1 (6 bases). CDR1 and CDR2 from the germline V gene are SNHLY and FYNNEI. V was trimmed by 5 bases and J by 3 bases, leaving 14 bases between them. CDR3 length: 15 residues. The DNA for the CDR3 is TGTGCCAGCAGTTGGGGGGGCTATTTCAATCAGCCCCAGCATTTT. This gives the protein CASSWGGYFNQPQHF.

The rearrangement uses TRBV25-1 and TRBJ2-1, with 16 bases fitting TRBD2. CDR1 MGHDK and CDR2 SYGVNS come from the germline V gene. With V trimmed by 6 bases and J by 15 bases, 8 bases remained unmatched. This CDR3 has 14 amino acids. The CDR3 spells CASRSGLAGGDPFF. The DNA for the CDR3 is TGTGCCAGCAGATCGGGACTAGCGGGAGGGGACCCGTTCTTC.

The chain combines TRBV7-3 with TRBJ2-1; unclear D gene. The length of the CDR3 is 16 residues. V lost 5 bases, J lost 4 bases, and 18 bases lay in between. Germline loops: CDR1 SGHTA, CDR2 FQGTGA. The CDR3: CASSPSSHGRYNEQFF. The CDR3, as DNA: TGTGCCAGCAGCCCCAGCTCTCACGGACGATACAATGAGCAGTTCTTC.

The chain is built from TRBV7-2 and TRBJ2-4; perhaps TRBD1 as D (5 bases). V was trimmed by 3 bases and J by 4 bases, leaving 16 bases between them. Germline assignment: CDR1 SGHTA and CDR2 FQGNSA. This CDR3 comprises 16 residues. The chain's CDR3 is CASSLTVPFLKNIQYF. CDR3 sequence (DNA): TGTGCCAGCAGCTTGACAGTTCCGTTTCTTAAAAACATTCAGTACTTC.

J is TRBJ2-3 and V is TRBV6-1; 7 bases agree with TRBD1. The CDR3 has 15 residues. Per the germline V gene, CDR1 is MNHNS and CDR2 is SASEGT. V was pared by 6 bases and J by 6 bases, with 12 bases of the junction left unmatched. CDR3 amino acids: CASSDTGTALDTQYF. Written as DNA, the CDR3 is TGTGCCAGCAGCGATACCGGGACAGCCTTGGATACGCAGTATTTT.

The chain recombines TRBV5-1 with TRBJ2-3, with D hard to call. V was pared by 5 bases and J by 8 bases, with 12 bases between. CDR1 is SGHRS, CDR2 YFSETQ, per germline. CDR3 size: 12 residues. The CDR3 protein is CASSPGFGTQYF. CDR3 coding DNA: TGCGCCAGCAGTCCCGGATTCGGTACGCAGTATTTT.

The rearrangement uses TRBV5-1 and TRBJ2-3, with a weak D call TRBD2 (6 bases). The CDR3 contains 18 residues. V dropped 4 bases and J dropped 0 bases, with 21 bases sitting between them. Germline V gives CDR1 SGHRS, CDR2 YFSETQ. CDR3 region: CASSPLGGFSGSTDTQYF. DNA for the CDR3: TGCGCCAGCAGCCCACTTGGTGGTTTCAGCGGGAGCACAGATACGCAGTATTTT.

The gene calls are TRBV5-4 and TRBJ2-5; maybe TRBD1 (6 bases). The V end was cut by 4 bases, the J end by 6 bases, with 16 bases between. This CDR3 has 14 amino acids. Germline CDR1 is SGHNT and CDR2 is YYREEE (reference sequence). This chain's CDR3 is CASSGNRDIQTQYF. As DNA, the CDR3 is TGTGCCAGCAGCGGAAACCGGGACATTCAGACCCAGTACTTC.

This clone showed up just a few times. The chain is built from TRBV6-5 and TRBJ2-2, with 9 bases matching TRBD1. Trimming at V came to 6 bases and at J to 7 bases, leaving 6 bases not matched to a gene. CDR1 and CDR2 from the germline V gene are MNHEY and SVGAGI. The CDR3 is 14 residues long. CDR3 in amino acids: CASRIQGAGGELFF. Written as DNA, the CDR3 is TGTGCCAGCAGAATACAGGGGGCCGGCGGGGAGCTGTTTTTT.

V is TRBV5-1 and J is TRBJ1-2, with a possible D match to TRBD1 (5 bases). Looked up from germline, CDR1 is SGHRS and CDR2 is YFSETQ. The V and J ends lost 1 base and 4 bases respectively, with 11 bases between them. This CDR3 has 14 amino acids. The CDR3 DNA is TGCGCCAGCAGCTTGCGGGACCGGATCTATGGCTACACCTTC. Amino acid sequence: CASSLRDRIYGYTF.